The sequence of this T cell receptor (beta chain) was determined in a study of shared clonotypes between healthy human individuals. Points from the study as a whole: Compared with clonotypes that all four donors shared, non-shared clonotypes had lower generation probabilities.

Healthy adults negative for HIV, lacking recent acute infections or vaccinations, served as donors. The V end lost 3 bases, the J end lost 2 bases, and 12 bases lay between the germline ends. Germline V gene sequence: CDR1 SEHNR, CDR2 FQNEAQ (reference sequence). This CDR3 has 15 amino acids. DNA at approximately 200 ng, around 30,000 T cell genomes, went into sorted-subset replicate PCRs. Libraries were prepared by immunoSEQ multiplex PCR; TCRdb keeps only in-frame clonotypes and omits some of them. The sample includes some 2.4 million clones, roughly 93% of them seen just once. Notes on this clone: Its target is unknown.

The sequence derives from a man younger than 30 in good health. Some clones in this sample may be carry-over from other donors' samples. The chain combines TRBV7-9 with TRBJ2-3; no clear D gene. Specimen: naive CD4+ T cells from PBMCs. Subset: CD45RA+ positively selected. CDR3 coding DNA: TGTGCCAGCAGCTTTGTCGAGGATTTCACAGATACGCAGTATTTT. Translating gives CASSFVEDFTDTQYF.